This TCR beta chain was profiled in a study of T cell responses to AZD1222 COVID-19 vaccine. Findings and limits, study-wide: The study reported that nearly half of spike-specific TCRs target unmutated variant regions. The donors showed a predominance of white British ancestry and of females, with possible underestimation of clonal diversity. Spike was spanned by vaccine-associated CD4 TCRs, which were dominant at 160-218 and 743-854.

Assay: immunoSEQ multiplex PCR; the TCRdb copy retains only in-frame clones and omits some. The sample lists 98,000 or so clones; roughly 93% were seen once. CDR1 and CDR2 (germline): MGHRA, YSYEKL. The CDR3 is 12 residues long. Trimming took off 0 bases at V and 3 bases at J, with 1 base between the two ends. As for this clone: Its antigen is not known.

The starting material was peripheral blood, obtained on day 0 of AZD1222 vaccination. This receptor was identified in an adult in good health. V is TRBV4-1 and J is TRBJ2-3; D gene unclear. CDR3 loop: CASSQETDTQYF. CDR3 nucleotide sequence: TGCGCCAGCAGCCAAGAGACAGATACGCAGTATTTT.